This paragraph covers one TCR beta chain sequence. The antigen is unknown. This entry belongs to a study of T cell responses to AZD1222 COVID-19 vaccine. Assay used: immunoSEQ multiplex PCR; TCRdb lists only in-frame clones, some missing. The sample lists 90,000 to 120,000 clones, over 90% occurring once. Study findings and constraints: The CD4 TCRs associated with vaccination extended across spike and predominated at 160-218 and 743-854.

V lost 5 bases, J lost 2 bases, and 15 bases lay in between. From germline, CDR1 is SGHTA and CDR2 FQGNSA. The CDR3 sequence is 15 residues long. This sequence was found in an adult in good health. V usage is TRBV7-2 and J usage is TRBJ1-2; perhaps TRBD1 as D (5 bases). Sequencing was performed on peripheral blood, taken on day 0 of AZD1222 vaccination. This CDR3 is CASSPRSGGNYGYTF. The CDR3, as DNA: TGTGCCAGCAGCCCACGCAGCGGGGGGAACTATGGCTACACCTTC.